These 18 T cell receptor beta chains originate from one sample sequenced in a study of blood T cell repertoires in COVID-19. Libraries were prepared by immunoSEQ multiplex PCR; TCRdb keeps only in-frame clonotypes and omits some of them. The sample includes about 250,000 clones, more than 75% of them seen just once. Input material: PBMCs or T cells enriched from blood (not recorded which). These receptors were obtained from a man aged 18 to 29 who had recovered from COVID-19.

This clone was observed once. The chain couples TRBV11-2 to TRBJ1-1; 7 bases are a match to TRBD1. V dropped 5 bases and J dropped 7; count of bases not matched to a gene: 1. Germline assignment: CDR1 SGHAT and CDR2 FQNNGV. This CDR3 comprises 11 residues. The CDR3 here is CASSQGGEAFF. For the CDR3, the DNA is TGTGCCAGCAGCCAGGGGGGTGAAGCTTTCTTT.

This chain connects TRBV7-6 to TRBJ2-1; 13 positions agree with TRBD2. The germline gives CDR1 SGHVS, CDR2 FNYEAQ. V shed 3 bases, J shed 8 bases, and the junction held 7 bases outside the gene matches. CDR3 size: 16 residues. This chain's CDR3 is CASSFGLAGVVDEQFF. Here the CDR3 DNA reads TGTGCCAGCAGCTTCGGACTAGCGGGAGTTGTGGATGAGCAGTTCTTC.

This CDR3 reads CASSPPGGPNTEAFF. CDR3 nucleotide sequence: TGTGCCAGCTCACCACCAGGGGGACCGAACACTGAAGCTTTCTTT. The rearrangement joins TRBV18 to TRBJ1-1; tentative D call: TRBD1 (6 bases). The germline V gene encodes CDR1 KGHSH and CDR2 LQKENI. CDR3 length equals 15 residues. V was trimmed by 0 bases and J by 1 base, leaving 9 bases between them.

The chain has TRBV6-1 and TRBJ2-1; no clear D gene. The germline gives CDR1 MNHNS, CDR2 SASEGT. Trimming removed 1 base at V and 5 bases at J, with 9 bases between. This CDR3 spans 14 amino acids. The CDR3 loop reads CASSEVARHNEQFF. In DNA, the CDR3 is TGTGCCAGCAGTGAAGTTGCCAGGCACAATGAGCAGTTCTTC.

The chain carries TRBV14 and TRBJ2-1; TRBD2 agrees at 13 bases. Trimming removed 1 base from V and 7 bases from J; junction bases left unmatched: 4. This CDR3 is built from 16 residues. The germline CDR1 and CDR2 sequences are SGHDN and FVKESK. The CDR3 sequence is CASSQATTSGRNEQFF. The DNA of the CDR3 is TGTGCCAGCAGCCAAGCCACGACTAGCGGGAGGAATGAGCAGTTCTTC. The full variable domain, in which reference TRBV14 and TRBJ2-1 provide the parts outside the CDR3, is EAGVTQFPSHSVIEKGQTVTLRCDPISGHDNLYWYRRVMGKEIKFLLHFVKESKQDESGMPNNRFLAERTGGTYSTLKVQPAELEDSGVYFCASSQATTSGRNEQFFGPGTRLTVL.

This rearrangement joins TRBV18 to TRBJ2-7, with 12 bases fitting TRBD2. This CDR3 is built from 16 residues. V trimming: 8 bases; J trimming: 5 bases; junction bases outside the gene matches: 13. From germline, CDR1 is KGHSH and CDR2 LQKENI. CDR3 in DNA: TGTGCCAGCGCGCGGGCTAGCGGGGGGGCACGAGACGAGCAGTACTTC. Translating it yields CASARASGGARDEQYF.

This clone was observed once. This chain joins TRBV5-4 and TRBJ2-2; D remains unclear. Germline V gene data show CDR1 as SGHNT and CDR2 as YYREEE (reference sequence). The length of the CDR3 is 13 residues. The V end was cut by 4 bases, the J end by 1 base, with 5 bases between. The CDR3 nucleotides are TGTGCCAGCAGCGGGCAGAACACCGGGGAGCTGTTTTTT. Translation: CASSGQNTGELFF.

As DNA, the CDR3 is TGCGCCAGCAGCGAACAGGGGGCCTATGGCTACACCTTC. This gives the protein CASSEQGAYGYTF. The chain has TRBV5-1 and TRBJ1-2; 9 bases align to TRBD1. Germline V gives CDR1 SGHRS, CDR2 YFSETQ. Trimming removed 4 bases from V and 4 bases from J; junction bases left unmatched: 2. This CDR3 region has 13 residues.

This sequence joins TRBV4-2 and TRBJ2-1; TRBD2 matches 7 bases. Germline lookup yields CDR1 LGHNA and CDR2 YNFKEQ. The V gene end was trimmed by 1 base and the J gene end by 2 bases; junction bases not matched to a gene: 2. The CDR3 loop spans 15 amino acids. CDR3 sequence reads: CASSQVGGTYNEQFF. Written as DNA, the CDR3 is TGTGCCAGCAGCCAAGTGGGGGGGACCTACAATGAGCAGTTCTTC.

The gene calls are TRBV4-1 and TRBJ2-5; TRBD2 is a possible D gene (5 bases). The CDR3 is 17 amino acids. Germline loops: CDR1 MGHRA, CDR2 YSYEKL. V was pared by 0 bases and J by 2 bases, with 16 bases between. Here the CDR3 DNA reads TGCGCCAGCAGCCAAGAACACGGGCCAGGACTTCAAGAGACCCAGTACTTC. Amino acids: CASSQEHGPGLQETQYF.

This chain joins TRBV25-1 and TRBJ2-7, with a weak D call TRBD2 (5 bases). The germline gives CDR1 MGHDK, CDR2 SYGVNS. Between the trimmed V and J ends, which lost 6 bases and 10 bases, there was a span of 13 bases. CDR3 size: 11 residues. CDR3 DNA: TGTGCCAGCAGGAGGGAAGAAGAACAGTACTTC. It is translated as CASRREEEQYF.

The chain combines TRBV7-9 with TRBJ2-6; 7 nucleotides align to TRBD2. The length of the CDR3 is 17 residues. The germline CDR1 and CDR2 sequences are SEHNR and FQNEAQ (reference sequence). After removal of 5 bases from V and 0 bases from J, the junction contained 7 bases not matched to a gene. The CDR3 coding sequence is TGTGCCAGCAGCCCCAGGAGCGGGAACTCTGGGGCCAACGTCCTGACTTTC. Translating gives CASSPRSGNSGANVLTF.

This clone occurred a few times. The chain uses TRBV7-8 and TRBJ2-3, with D uncertain. This CDR3 contains 13 residues. With 3 bases removed from V and 4 bases from J, the gap between germline ends came to 8 bases. The germline gives CDR1 SGHVS, CDR2 FQNEAQ. CDR3 nucleotide sequence: TGTGCCAGCAGCTTTGTAGCAGCAGATACGCAGTATTTT. Residues: CASSFVAADTQYF. The whole variable domain, remainder taken from reference TRBV7-8 and TRBJ2-3, is GAGVSQSPRYKVAKRGQDVALRCDPISGHVSLFWYQQALGQGPEFLTYFQNEAQLDKSGLPSDRFFAERPEGSVSTLKIQRTQQEDSAVYLCASSFVAADTQYFGPGTRLTVL.

In DNA form, the CDR3 reads TGTGCCAGCAGCCTGACAGGGGGAGACTGGGAGCCCCAGCATTTT. As protein: CASSLTGGDWEPQHF. This chain uses TRBV5-6 with TRBJ1-5; TRBD1 matches 9 bases. The CDR3 is made up of 15 amino acids. J gave up 8 bases and V 4 bases, and 10 bases lay outside the gene matches. CDR1 is SGHDT and CDR2 is YYEEEE in the germline V gene.

The J gene is TRBJ2-2, the V gene TRBV14; D uncertain. Trimming cost V 4 bases and J 8 bases, with 8 bases left between them. The CDR3 runs to 12 residues. Germline CDR1 reads SGHDN; CDR2 reads FVKESK. CDR3 in DNA: TGTGCCAGCAGCCCGCGGCTGGGGGAGCTGTTTTTT. It translates to CASSPRLGELFF.

The chain carries TRBV7-8 and TRBJ2-1, with 8 positions matching TRBD1. Germline CDR1 and CDR2: SGHVS and FQNEAQ. Trimming removed 4 bases from V and 4 bases from J; junction bases left unmatched: 6. This CDR3 has 15 residues. The CDR3 bases are TGTGCCAGCAGCTCCGGACAGGGATCATACAATGAGCAGTTCTTC. Amino acid sequence: CASSSGQGSYNEQFF.

The count of this clone is one. V gene TRBV27 combines with J gene TRBJ1-5, with 10 bases lining up with TRBD1. CDR3 size: 16 residues. The V gene's germline CDR1 is MNHEY and CDR2 SMNVEV (reference sequence). V gave up 7 bases and J gave up 1 base; unmatched junction bases: 7. CDR3 sequence reads: CASKQMTGGSNQPQHF. CDR3 in DNA: TGTGCCAGCAAGCAGATGACAGGGGGCAGCAATCAGCCCCAGCATTTT.

The chain links TRBV5-6 to TRBJ1-5, with 8 bases matching TRBD1. Germline V gives CDR1 SGHDT, CDR2 YYEEEE. J lost 0 bases, V lost 2 bases, and 1 base had no gene match. This CDR3 spans 15 amino acids. The CDR3 coding sequence is TGTGCCAGCAGCTTACAGGGGGTTAGCAATCAGCCCCAGCATTTT. It translates to CASSLQGVSNQPQHF.